This T cell receptor beta chain derives from a study of T cells in Graves' hyperthyroidism and ophthalmopathy. Notes on the study in general: Ophthalmopathy got predicted by the model a median about 6.7 months before its onset.

This clonotype was seen at least ten times. What it binds is unknown. With duration under 3 months, ophthalmopathy was active: Clinical Activity Score at least 3, NOSPECS at least 4. Patients showing uncontrolled infection, other autoimmune disease, pregnancy or lactation were ineligible. The study based diagnoses on clinical symptoms, serum thyroxine and TRAb, thyroid ultrasound and orbital computed tomography. Trimming took off 5 bases at V and 1 base at J, with 9 bases between the two ends. The CDR3 is made up of 14 amino acids. Germline values: CDR1 MDHEN, CDR2 SYDVKM. Amplified TCR beta CDR3 regions derived from RNA transcripts. The HTBI set primed first-round TCR CDR3 RT-PCR. TCRdb processed the multiplex PCR reads anew with MiXCR; each CDR3 protein has one entry. In the table there are a few hundred thousand distinct CDR3 sequences, about 18% of which are singletons.

The chain combines TRBV28 with TRBJ1-5; D is unresolved. The sequence came from a woman aged 60-75 years with Graves' ophthalmopathy. What was sequenced was blood. The DNA of the CDR3 is TGTGCCAGCAGTCGACCCGAGAGCAATCAGCCCCAGCATTTT. The encoded protein is CASSRPESNQPQHF.